This TCR beta chain came from a study of OX40 agonist ivuxolimab in advanced cancers. The CDR3 sequence is 16 residues long. Unmatched junction bases numbered 8, after V lost 3 bases and J lost 4 bases. The germline V gene has CDR1 SGDLS and CDR2 YYNGEE. Assay: immunoSEQ multiplex PCR; the TCRdb copy retains only in-frame clones and omits some. Of approximately 49,000 clones in the sample, about 85% were seen once. Specimen: CD4+ or CD8+ T cells sorted from blood, collected in a trial of the OX40 agonist ivuxolimab. This chain links TRBV9 with TRBJ1-1, with 11 bases matching TRBD1. The receptor's source is an adult with an advanced solid tumor such as melanoma, head and neck, liver or kidney cancer. The CDR3, as DNA: TGTGCCAGCAGCGCCCCCGGGACAGGGGGTTCCACTGAAGCTTTCTTT. This sequence encodes CASSAPGTGGSTEAFF. The full variable domain, in which reference TRBV9 and TRBJ1-1 provide the parts outside the CDR3, is DSGVTQTPKHLITATGQRVTLRCSPRSGDLSVYWYQQSLDQGLQFLIQYYNGEERAKGNILERFSAQQFPDLHSELNLSSLELGDSALYFCASSAPGTGGSTEAFFGQGTRLTVV.